The clone carrying this TCR beta chain was picked up one time. Its target is unknown. Profiled with immunoSEQ multiplex PCR; TCRdb holds only in-frame clones, not every one. Of more than 850,000 clones in the sample, about 84% were seen once. Negatively enriched CD4+ T cells were divided by CD45RA into naive and memory. V trimming: 2 bases; J trimming: 0 bases; junction bases outside the gene matches: 8. Germline CDR1 reads SGHRS; CDR2 reads YFSETQ. CDR3 length equals 17 residues. This entry comes from a study of shared clonotypes between healthy human individuals. General study points: Blood was the sole source, and tissue repertoires probably differ. Expectations were that clonotype sharing among donors would be affected by sequencing depth. With a handful of donors compared, about 5.2% of naive CD4 clonotypes were shared.

The receptor comes from a man aged 18 to 35 in good health. Some clones in this sample may be carry-over from other donors' samples. Sequencing was done on a sample of memory CD4+ T cells from PBMCs. As for subset: CD45RA-negative fraction. The chain has TRBV5-1 and TRBJ1-3; 7 bases line up with TRBD1. In nucleotides, the CDR3 is TGCGCCAGCAGCTTAGTTCCGGGACAGATCTCTGGAAACACCATATATTTT. This codes for CASSLVPGQISGNTIYF.